This TCR beta chain was sequenced for a study of OX40 agonist ivuxolimab in advanced cancers. Study in general: Ivuxolimab, an agonist antibody against OX40 (CD134), was given to patients.

Assay used: immunoSEQ multiplex PCR; TCRdb lists only in-frame clones, some missing. This sample has approximately 28,000 clones, with 70% to 90% found just once. This CDR3 spans 13 amino acids. Patients with autoimmune history or systemic immunosuppression were excluded. The sample was CD4+ or CD8+ T cells sorted from blood, taken in a trial of the OX40 agonist ivuxolimab. The receptor comes from an adult with an advanced solid tumor such as melanoma, head and neck, liver or kidney cancer. J is TRBJ1-6 and V is TRBV21-1. TRBV21-1 represents a pseudogene. CDR3 nucleotide sequence: TGTGCCAGCAGCAAAGGGTTGGATTCACCCCTCCACTTT. Its protein is CASSKGLDSPLHF.